The 14 T cell receptor beta chains presented below share a single source sample, sequenced in a study of CD8 T cells in ankylosing spondylitis. TCRdb used MiXCR to reprocess the 5' RACE reads, holding one entry per CDR3 protein. The repertoire holds 310,000 or so distinct CDR3 sequences, with around 19% as singletons. The specimen was blood, either unsorted or a sorted T cell fraction (not recorded which). The receptors stem from a male donor with ankylosing spondylitis or in good health (not recorded which).

CDR3 in amino acids: CASSLLSGGEISTDTQYF. CDR3 nucleotide sequence: TGCGCCAGCAGCCTACTGAGCGGGGGCGAGATAAGCACAGATACGCAGTATTTT. This chain uses TRBV5-1 with TRBJ2-3; 8 bases are a match to TRBD2. V trimming: 4 bases; J trimming: 0 bases; junction bases outside the gene matches: 13. Germline V gives CDR1 SGHRS, CDR2 YFSETQ. The CDR3 totals 18 residues.

The sample holds a few counts of this clonotype. This chain joins TRBV6-2 or TRBV6-3 and TRBJ2-2, with 7 bases fitting TRBD1. The junction had 7 bases not matched to a gene; V was cut back by 6 bases and J by 6 bases. Germline CDR1 is MNHEY and CDR2 is SVGEGT. The length of the CDR3 is 14 residues. The CDR3 region has the DNA TGTGCCAGCAGGGGGGACAGCCAGTCCGGGGAGCTGTTTTTT. Its protein product is CASRGDSQSGELFF.

The chain uses TRBV7-2 and TRBJ2-5; possible D gene TRBD1, 8 bases. CDR1 SGHTA and CDR2 FQGNSA come from the germline V gene. The V end lost 5 bases, the J end lost 5 bases, and 21 bases lay between the germline ends. The CDR3 covers 16 residues. The CDR3 reads CASSKPITGGGETQYF. The CDR3 nucleotides are TGTGCCAGCAGCAAACCAATCACAGGGGGGGGTGAGACCCAGTACTTC.

This clonotype has more than one count but fewer than ten. The rearrangement links TRBV10-3 to TRBJ2-2, with 8 bases aligning to TRBD2. The CDR3 consists of 15 residues. Germline V lookup: CDR1 ENHRY, CDR2 SYGVKD. Trimming took 5 bases from V and 4 from J; bases not matched to a gene: 6. CDR3 in amino acids: CAISRLAGSTGELFF. CDR3 DNA: TGTGCCATCAGTAGATTAGCGGGAAGCACCGGGGAGCTGTTTTTT.

This clonotype was seen a few times. This chain connects TRBV29-1 to TRBJ2-3; weak D call: TRBD2 (5 bases). The V end was cut by 4 bases, the J end by 4 bases, with 9 bases between. The V gene's germline CDR1 is SQVTM and CDR2 ANQGSEA. This CDR3 has 12 amino acids. DNA for the CDR3: TGCAGCGTTGTACGGGGTGCAGATACGCAGTATTTT. Its protein product is CSVVRGADTQYF.

This clonotype was counted only a few times. V gene TRBV7-9 combines with J gene TRBJ2-1, with a tentative D call TRBD2 (7 bases). Germline CDR1 and CDR2: SEHNR and FQNEAQ (reference sequence). Trimming cost V 6 bases and J 4 bases, with 10 bases left between them. This CDR3 region has 13 residues. CDR3 DNA sequence: TGTGCCAGCAGGCGGGGGCAATACAATGAGCAGTTCTTC. It is translated as CASRRGQYNEQFF.

The chain links TRBV5-1 to TRBJ2-4, with 7 bases lining up with TRBD1. The CDR3 extends over 14 amino acids. With V trimmed by 6 bases and J by 5 bases, 8 bases remained unmatched. Germline values: CDR1 SGHRS, CDR2 YFSETQ. The CDR3 loop reads CASTPGGSENIQYF. The CDR3 coding sequence is TGCGCCAGCACCCCAGGGGGTTCCGAAAACATTCAGTACTTC.

This clonotype was seen just once. The chain has TRBV7-6 and TRBJ2-1; 7 nucleotides align to TRBD2. The CDR3 has 18 residues. Germline V gene data show CDR1 as SGHVS and CDR2 as FNYEAQ. V dropped 2 bases and J dropped 2; count of bases not matched to a gene: 12. Here the CDR3 reads CASSLRGSREATYNEQFF. The CDR3 DNA follows: TGTGCCAGCAGCTTACGGGGCTCCCGGGAGGCTACCTACAATGAGCAGTTCTTC.

A note on this clonotype: A junction end diverges from the germline sequence, so it may reflect a read error. CDR3 sequence: CASSPNSVGGYTEQFF. Written as DNA, the CDR3 is TGTGCCAGCAGTCCAAACTCGGTGGGGGGCTACACTGAGCAGTTCTTC. The chain uses TRBV3-1 and TRBJ2-1; D is tentatively TRBD1 or TRBD2 (6 bases each). The CDR3 is made up of 16 amino acids. Germline V gives CDR1 LGHDT, CDR2 YNNKEL (reference sequence).

The CDR3 DNA reads as TGTGCCAGCAGCGTAGGACTAGCGGGAGGGGTTGAGGATACGCAGTATTTT. Its protein is CASSVGLAGGVEDTQYF. The gene calls are TRBV9 and TRBJ2-3, with 14 bases matching TRBD2. The length of the CDR3 is 17 residues. Germline V gene data show CDR1 as SGDLS and CDR2 as YYNGEE. Losses at the gene ends were 0 bases for V and 6 bases for J; bases not matched to a gene: 6.

This clonotype appeared a few times. This sequence joins TRBV20-1 and TRBJ2-1, with 9 bases lining up with TRBD2. Germline CDR1 DFQATT, CDR2 SNEGSKA (reference sequence). The CDR3 covers 14 residues. Unmatched junction bases numbered 4, after V lost 7 bases and J lost 0 bases. CDR3 nucleotide sequence: TGCAGTGTTAGCGGGAGTATCTCCTACAATGAGCAGTTCTTC. It yields the protein CSVSGSISYNEQFF.

The chain links TRBV4-2 to TRBJ2-4; 13 nucleotides align to TRBD2. The length of the CDR3 is 17 residues. V shed 0 bases, J shed 8 bases, and the junction held 7 bases outside the gene matches. Germline assignment: CDR1 LGHNA and CDR2 YNFKEQ. The CDR3 is CASSQDFGTSGAYIQYF. The CDR3 DNA reads TGTGCCAGCAGCCAAGATTTCGGGACTAGCGGGGCATACATTCAGTACTTC.

This clonotype came up once. V gene TRBV29-1 combines with J gene TRBJ2-1, with 11 bases identical to TRBD2. V lost 2 bases and J lost 10; bases outside the gene matches: 7. The CDR3 covers 14 residues. Germline V gene lookup returns CDR1 SQVTM and CDR2 ANQGSEA. The CDR3 region is CSVERASGRREQFF. The DNA for the CDR3 is TGCAGCGTTGAAAGGGCTAGCGGGAGGAGGGAGCAGTTCTTC.

In this sample, this clonotype turned up a few times. This chain connects TRBV20-1 to TRBJ1-5; D not certain. V was pared by 2 bases and J by 3 bases, with 11 bases between. CDR3 length: 14 residues. Germline loops: CDR1 DFQATT, CDR2 SNEGSKA (reference sequence). This chain's CDR3 is CSARTPQSNQPQHF. DNA of the CDR3: TGCAGTGCTAGAACCCCACAGTCCAATCAGCCCCAGCATTTT.